Listed below are T cell receptor beta chains from one sample, sequenced in a study of OX40 agonist ivuxolimab in advanced cancers. Sequenced by immunoSEQ multiplex PCR; TCRdb stores in-frame clones only, minus some. The sample lists some 90,000 clones; more than 75% were seen once. The material sequenced was CD4+ or CD8+ T cells sorted from blood, taken in a trial of the OX40 agonist ivuxolimab. Source of these receptors: an adult with an advanced solid tumor such as melanoma, head and neck, liver or kidney cancer. Both conserved end residues are part of each CDR3. A D gene is named only where the DNA matches it firmly. Clone size is stated in some rows and not others, as once, few, many or a class when expanded.

D gene: NA; V gene: TRBV6-5; clone size: NA; J gene: TRBJ2-5; CDR3 protein: CASSYLASLETQYF; CDR3 DNA: TGTGCCAGCAGTTACTTGGCTAGCCTCGAGACCCAGTACTTC
D gene: NA; V gene: TRBV5-1; clone size: NA; J gene: TRBJ2-1; CDR3 protein: CASSLDAGYQNEQFF; CDR3 DNA: TGCGCCAGCAGCTTGGATGCAGGGTACCAAAATGAGCAGTTCTTC
D gene: NA; V gene: TRBV27; clone size: NA; J gene: TRBJ1-5; CDR3 protein: CASSSRTDSNQPQHF; CDR3 DNA: TGTGCCAGCAGTTCCCGGACAGATAGCAATCAGCCCCAGCATTTT
D gene: NA; V gene: TRBV11-2; clone size: NA; J gene: TRBJ2-3; CDR3 protein: CASSLGPSARHTDTQYF; CDR3 DNA: TGTGCCAGCAGCTTAGGACCTAGCGCACGACACACAGATACGCAGTATTTT
D gene: TRBD1; V gene: TRBV2; clone size: NA; J gene: TRBJ1-5; CDR3 protein: CASLRDRGWGQPQHF; CDR3 DNA: TGTGCCAGCCTCCGGGACAGGGGGTGGGGGCAGCCCCAGCATTTT
D gene: NA; V gene: TRBV5-1; clone size: NA; J gene: TRBJ2-7; CDR3 protein: CASSPGDLTSYEQYF; CDR3 DNA: TGCGCCAGCAGCCCCGGGGACCTCACCTCCTACGAGCAGTACTTC
D gene: TRBD2; V gene: TRBV7-9; clone size: NA; J gene: TRBJ2-5; CDR3 protein: CASRVGLAGVQETQYF; CDR3 DNA: TGTGCCAGCAGGGTAGGACTAGCGGGGGTACAAGAGACCCAGTACTTC
D gene: NA; V gene: TRBV11-2; clone size: few; J gene: TRBJ2-7; CDR3 protein: CASSSLLREQYF; CDR3 DNA: TGTGCCAGCAGCTCCTTACTGCGTGAGCAGTACTTC
D gene: NA; V gene: TRBV15; clone size: NA; J gene: TRBJ2-5; CDR3 protein: CATTRDRSMGETQYF; CDR3 DNA: TGTGCCACCACCAGGGACCGCTCGATGGGAGAGACCCAGTACTTC
D gene: TRBD1; V gene: TRBV19; clone size: NA; J gene: TRBJ2-1; CDR3 protein: CATKGQGAQFF; CDR3 DNA: TGTGCCACCAAAGGACAGGGCGCGCAGTTCTTC
D gene: NA; V gene: TRBV2; clone size: NA; J gene: TRBJ2-5; CDR3 protein: CASSEAAETQYF; CDR3 DNA: TGTGCCAGCAGTGAAGCGGCGGAGACCCAGTACTTC
D gene: NA; V gene: TRBV28; clone size: NA; J gene: TRBJ2-3; CDR3 protein: CASSLGGGADTQYF; CDR3 DNA: TGTGCCAGCAGTCTCGGCGGGGGCGCAGATACGCAGTATTTT
D gene: TRBD1; V gene: TRBV19; clone size: NA; J gene: TRBJ1-5; CDR3 protein: CASSIFGQGLNQPQHF; CDR3 DNA: TGTGCCAGTAGTATTTTCGGACAGGGACTGAATCAGCCCCAGCATTTT
D gene: TRBD2; V gene: TRBV5-1; clone size: NA; J gene: TRBJ2-3; CDR3 protein: CASSRTTSGGNTDTQYF; CDR3 DNA: TGCGCCAGCAGCCGAACTACTAGCGGGGGAAACACAGATACGCAGTATTTT